What follows are 9 T cell receptor beta chains derived from one specimen sequenced in a study of blood T cell repertoires in COVID-19. Repertoires were generated with immunoSEQ multiplex PCR, while TCRdb's copy carries only in-frame clones and drops some. The profile shows some 72,000 clones, 85% to 90% of them singletons. The sequencing input was peripheral blood. The receptors here all came from a man over 45 with active COVID-19.

The chain has TRBV19 and TRBJ1-2; a weak D match, TRBD1 (5 bases). CDR1 is LNHDA and CDR2 is SQIVND in the germline V gene (reference sequence). Trimming stripped 8 bases from V and 5 bases from J, with 15 bases between. The CDR3 contains 13 residues. CDR3 loop: CASLGDQRYGYTF. The DNA for the CDR3 is TGTGCCAGTTTAGGGGATCAAAGATATGGCTACACCTTC.

For this clone: The identical CDR3 is also encoded by other nucleotide sequences in the sample. The chain uses TRBV6-1 and TRBJ1-5; D gene ambiguous. Germline loops: CDR1 MNHNS, CDR2 SASEGT. V was shortened by 0 bases and J by 7 bases, with 7 bases between the two germline ends. This CDR3 is 13 amino acids long. This CDR3 is CASSEARGQPQHF. DNA of the CDR3: TGTGCCAGCAGTGAAGCGAGAGGACAGCCCCAGCATTTT.

This clone has just one count. The V and J genes are TRBV6-5 and TRBJ2-4; perhaps TRBD1 as D (6 bases). The CDR3 totals 14 residues. Germline CDR1 and CDR2: MNHEY and SVGAGI. Trimming cost V 6 bases and J 9 bases, with 18 bases left between them. CDR3 in DNA: TGTGCCAGCAGCTCCCCCGGGACAAAATTCATTCAGTACTTC. It encodes CASSSPGTKFIQYF.

This clone was seen only once. This chain links TRBV25-1 with TRBJ1-1; D not resolved. The length of the CDR3 is 14 residues. V lost 5 bases and J 10 bases, leaving 20 bases between the germline ends. Germline CDR1 MGHDK, CDR2 SYGVNS. CDR3 bases: TGTGCCAGCAGTACCGGAGGGCCACCCGAGGTAGCTTTCTTT. Amino acid sequence: CASSTGGPPEVAFF.

The CDR3 DNA sequence: TGCAGCTATCGCGGACAGGGCTCCTACGAGCAGTACTTC. Its protein is CSYRGQGSYEQYF. The chain has TRBV29-1 and TRBJ2-7; 8 bases align to TRBD1. Germline CDR1 is SQVTM and CDR2 is ANQGSEA. CDR3 size: 13 residues. The junction had 6 bases not matched to a gene; V was cut back by 8 bases and J by 0 bases.

This sequence joins TRBV25-1 and TRBJ1-6; D is possibly TRBD1 (6 bases). Trimming cost V 7 bases and J 9 bases, with 13 bases left between them. This CDR3 is built from 13 residues. Germline values: CDR1 MGHDK, CDR2 SYGVNS. This CDR3 reads CASNGQGGSPLHF. CDR3 in DNA: TGTGCCAGCAATGGACAAGGGGGTTCACCCCTCCACTTT.

The chain joins TRBV6-6 to TRBJ1-6; D remains ambiguous. The CDR3 is 22 amino acids. Trimming took 6 bases from V and 8 from J, leaving 38 bases between them. Germline V gene sequence: CDR1 MNHNY, CDR2 SVGAGI (reference sequence). In DNA, the CDR3 is TGTGCCAGCAGCTTAAGGCTCCAAAGGCGGCTACGGGGAGGCCTCGGGGATTCACCCCTCCACTTT. It specifies CASSLRLQRRLRGGLGDSPLHF.

This rearrangement joins TRBV7-2 to TRBJ1-6; 8 bases are shared with TRBD1. V lost 5 bases and J lost 9; bases outside the gene matches: 6. The CDR3 is made up of 14 amino acids. CDR1 is SGHTA and CDR2 is FQGNSA in the germline V gene. This CDR3 is CASSGWTGSSPLHF. The CDR3 DNA is TGTGCCAGCAGCGGATGGACAGGGAGTTCACCCCTCCACTTT.

The chain joins TRBV18 to TRBJ1-2; the match to TRBD1 covers 7 bases. V lost 6 bases to trimming and J lost 10 bases; unmatched junction nucleotides: 17. CDR3 size: 15 residues. Per the germline V gene, CDR1 is KGHSH and CDR2 is LQKENI. The CDR3 nucleotides read TGTGCCAGCTCGACAGGGCCGGGAACTTCATCCGCCTACACCTTC. It translates to CASSTGPGTSSAYTF.